Described below is a single T cell receptor beta chain sequence and its context. Its antigen is currently unknown. TCRdb's table, derived via immunoSEQ multiplex PCR, lists solely in-frame clones and lacks some. The table shows about 94,000 clones, with around 85% occurring only once. Germline V gives CDR1 PRHDT, CDR2 FYEKMQ (reference sequence). The V and J ends lost 5 bases and 4 bases, in that order; junction bases with no gene match: 8. This CDR3 has 16 amino acids. This entry comes from a study of T cell responses to AZD1222 COVID-19 vaccine. Study conclusions and caveats: Spike-specific TCR breadth and depth grew following two AZD1222 doses.

The TCR sequence derives from an adult who received the AZD1222 COVID-19 vaccine. The specimen was peripheral blood, collected 28 days after the second AZD1222 dose. The chain links TRBV13 to TRBJ2-2; TRBD1 matches 9 bases. CDR3 in amino acids: CASSAPGQGSTGELFF. The CDR3 bases are TGTGCCAGCAGCGCACCGGGACAGGGAAGCACCGGGGAGCTGTTTTTT.